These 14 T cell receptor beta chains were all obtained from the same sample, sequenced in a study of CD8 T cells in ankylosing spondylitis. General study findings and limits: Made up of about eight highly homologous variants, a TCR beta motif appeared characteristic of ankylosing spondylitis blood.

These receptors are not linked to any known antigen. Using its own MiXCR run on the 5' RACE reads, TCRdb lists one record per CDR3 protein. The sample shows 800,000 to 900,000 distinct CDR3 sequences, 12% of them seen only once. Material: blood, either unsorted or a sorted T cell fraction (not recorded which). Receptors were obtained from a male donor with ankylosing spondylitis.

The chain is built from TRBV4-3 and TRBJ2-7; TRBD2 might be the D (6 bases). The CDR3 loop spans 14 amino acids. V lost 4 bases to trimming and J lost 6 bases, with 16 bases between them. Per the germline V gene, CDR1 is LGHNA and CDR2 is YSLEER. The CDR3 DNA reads TGCGCCAGCAGCCCTGCGCGATTGGGGGGCGAGCAGTACTTC. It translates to CASSPARLGGEQYF.

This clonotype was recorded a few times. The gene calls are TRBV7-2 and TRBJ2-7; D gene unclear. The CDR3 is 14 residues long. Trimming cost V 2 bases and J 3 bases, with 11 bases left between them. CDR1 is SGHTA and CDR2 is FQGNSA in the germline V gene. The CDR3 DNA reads TGTGCCAGCAGCTTACAGTTCGGTAACTACGAGCAGTACTTC. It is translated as CASSLQFGNYEQYF.

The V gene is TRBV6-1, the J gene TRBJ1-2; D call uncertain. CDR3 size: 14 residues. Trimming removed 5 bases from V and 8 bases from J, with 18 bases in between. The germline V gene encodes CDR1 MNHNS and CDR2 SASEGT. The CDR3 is CASSPMRDGVGYTF. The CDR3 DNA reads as TGTGCCAGCAGTCCCATGAGGGATGGGGTGGGCTACACCTTC.

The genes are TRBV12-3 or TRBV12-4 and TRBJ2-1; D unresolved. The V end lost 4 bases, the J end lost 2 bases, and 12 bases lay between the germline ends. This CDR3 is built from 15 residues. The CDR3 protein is CASSSEVYTYNEQFF. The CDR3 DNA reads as TGTGCCAGCAGTTCCGAGGTCTATACCTACAATGAGCAGTTCTTC.

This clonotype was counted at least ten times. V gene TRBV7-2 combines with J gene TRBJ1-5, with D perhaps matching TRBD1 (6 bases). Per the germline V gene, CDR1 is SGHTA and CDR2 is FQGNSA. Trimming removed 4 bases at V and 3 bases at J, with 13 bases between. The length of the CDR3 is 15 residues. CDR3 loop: CASSSWTAYNQPQHF. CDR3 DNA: TGTGCCAGCAGCTCCTGGACAGCTTACAATCAGCCCCAGCATTTT. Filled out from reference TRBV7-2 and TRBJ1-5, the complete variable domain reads GAGVSQSPSNKVTEKGKDVELRCDPISGHTALYWYRQSLGQGLEFLIYFQGNSAPDKSGLPSDRFSAERTGGSVSTLTIQRTQQEDSAVYLCASSSWTAYNQPQHFGDGTRLSIL.

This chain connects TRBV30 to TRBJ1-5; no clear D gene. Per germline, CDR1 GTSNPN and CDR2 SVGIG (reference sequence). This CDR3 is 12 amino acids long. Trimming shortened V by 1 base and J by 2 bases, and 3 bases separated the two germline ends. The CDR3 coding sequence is TGTGCCTGGAGTGACGGCAATCAGCCCCAGCATTTT. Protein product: CAWSDGNQPQHF. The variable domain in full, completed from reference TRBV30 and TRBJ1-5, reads SQTIHQWPATLVQPVGSPLSLECTVEGTSNPNLYWYRQAAGRGLQLLFYSVGIGQISSEVPQNLSASRPQDRQFILSSKKLLLSDSGFYLCAWSDGNQPQHFGDGTRLSIL.

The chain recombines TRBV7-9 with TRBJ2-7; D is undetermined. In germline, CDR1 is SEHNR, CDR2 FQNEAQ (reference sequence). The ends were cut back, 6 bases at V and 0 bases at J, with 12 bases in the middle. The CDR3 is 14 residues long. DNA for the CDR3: TGTGCCAGCAGTTCGTACGTGGGCTCCTACGAGCAGTACTTC. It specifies CASSSYVGSYEQYF.

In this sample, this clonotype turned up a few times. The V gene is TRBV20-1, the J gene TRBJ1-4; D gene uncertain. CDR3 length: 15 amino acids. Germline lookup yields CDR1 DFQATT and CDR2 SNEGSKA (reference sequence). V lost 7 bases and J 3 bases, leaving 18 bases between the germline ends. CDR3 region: CSVSRPSSPNEKLFF. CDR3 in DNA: TGCAGTGTCAGTCGGCCATCCTCACCTAATGAAAAACTGTTTTTT.

The CDR3 nucleotides read TGTGCCAGCAGCTTAGTCAGGTCGAACACTGAAGCTTTCTTT. This translates into CASSLVRSNTEAFF. This chain joins TRBV7-9 and TRBJ1-1; D is unclear. Germline V gene sequence: CDR1 SEHNR, CDR2 FQNEAQ (reference sequence). V shed 1 base and J shed 1 base, with 7 bases lying between them. The CDR3 extends over 14 amino acids.

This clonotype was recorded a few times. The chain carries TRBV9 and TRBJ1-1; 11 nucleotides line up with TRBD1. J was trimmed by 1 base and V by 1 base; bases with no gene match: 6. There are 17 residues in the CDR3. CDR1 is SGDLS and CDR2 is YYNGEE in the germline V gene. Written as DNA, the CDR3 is TGTGCCAGCAGCGTATCGGACAGGGGGCGCGGGAACACTGAAGCTTTCTTT. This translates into CASSVSDRGRGNTEAFF.

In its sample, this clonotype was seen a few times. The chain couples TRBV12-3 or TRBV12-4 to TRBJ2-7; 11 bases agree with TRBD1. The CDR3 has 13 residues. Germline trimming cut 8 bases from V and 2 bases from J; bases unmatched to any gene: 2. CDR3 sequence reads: CASWGQGAYEQYF. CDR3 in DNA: TGTGCCAGCTGGGGACAGGGGGCCTACGAGCAGTACTTC.

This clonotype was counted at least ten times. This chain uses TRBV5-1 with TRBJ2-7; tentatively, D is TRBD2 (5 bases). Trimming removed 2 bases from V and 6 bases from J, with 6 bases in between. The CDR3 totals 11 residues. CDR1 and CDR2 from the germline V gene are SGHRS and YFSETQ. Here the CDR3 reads CASSFGVEQYF. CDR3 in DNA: TGCGCCAGCAGCTTCGGGGTCGAGCAGTACTTC.

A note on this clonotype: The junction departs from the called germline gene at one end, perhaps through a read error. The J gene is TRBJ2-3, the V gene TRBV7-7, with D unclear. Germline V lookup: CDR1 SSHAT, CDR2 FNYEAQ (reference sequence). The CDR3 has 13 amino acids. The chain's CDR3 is CASSLVHTDTQYF. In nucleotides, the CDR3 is TGTGCTAGCAGCTTAGTTCACACAGATACGCAGTATTTT.

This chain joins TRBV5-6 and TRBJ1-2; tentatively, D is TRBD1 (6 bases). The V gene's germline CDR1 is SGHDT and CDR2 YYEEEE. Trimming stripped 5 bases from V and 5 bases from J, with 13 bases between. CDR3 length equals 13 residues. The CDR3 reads CASRLQGNYGYTF. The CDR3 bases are TGTGCCAGCAGGCTACAGGGAAATTATGGCTACACCTTC.